The present T cell receptor (beta chain) was sequenced within a study of cytomegalovirus exposure and HLA in healthy donors. Study-level results: Association of a missense DCLRE1C variant with TCR beta V- and J-gene trimming was reported in a later analysis. Rarity held for most TCR sequences, but there were some public TCRs that occurred in many donors.

CDR3 length: 18 amino acids. Germline loops: CDR1 KGHSH, CDR2 LQKENI. The V end lost 2 bases, the J end lost 5 bases, and 22 bases lay between the germline ends. The PCR had 60 Vbeta and 13 Jbeta primers. Produced via immunoSEQ multiplex PCR; TCRdb's table is partial and in-frame only. In the table there are some 180,000 clones, 77% of which are singletons. As to this clone: Its antigen is as yet unknown.

The sequenced sample was PBMCs. The receptor comes from an older woman in good health and CMV-seropositive. The rearrangement links TRBV18 to TRBJ2-1; D gene unclear. In nucleotides, the CDR3 is TGTGCCAGCTCACCATTTAGAGGCAACACGAGTCGAAACAATGAGCAGTTCTTC. This gives the protein CASSPFRGNTSRNNEQFF.